These 18 T cell receptor beta chains were sequenced from one sample in a study of siplizumab effects on memory and regulatory T cells (dated by TCRdb to between 2019 and 2020). The library was generated by the immunoSEQ multiplex PCR assay. TCRdb limited this immuneACCESS table to in-frame rearrangements with V and J called. A share of clones is missing; checked studies link under half to unresolved V genes, and the rest is unexplained. Within this sample are about 97,000 clones, with roughly 92% of them counted one time only. The ten biggest clones cover about 1.1% of the sample. Source material: CD4+ T cells sorted from blood. The receptors stem from a human donor in good health.

The CDR3: CASRSRGRENTEAFF. For the CDR3, the DNA is TGTGCCAGCAGGTCCAGGGGGCGCGAGAACACTGAAGCTTTCTTT. The chain employs TRBV27 and TRBJ1-1; 8 nucleotides line up with TRBD1. With V trimmed by 6 bases and J by 1 base, 7 bases remained unmatched. Germline V CDR1 and CDR2: MNHEY, SMNVEV (reference sequence). The CDR3 has 15 residues.

The gene calls are TRBV7-8 and TRBJ2-5, with 8 bases aligning to TRBD2. J lost 5 bases, V lost 2 bases, and 16 bases had no gene match. The CDR3 runs to 18 residues. Germline V CDR1 and CDR2: SGHVS, FQNEAQ. CDR3 residues: CASSLILTSGPQRETQYF. DNA for the CDR3: TGTGCCAGCAGCTTAATTCTAACTAGCGGCCCGCAACGGGAGACCCAGTACTTC. Full variable domain (outside the CDR3, taken from reference TRBV7-8 and TRBJ2-5): GAGVSQSPRYKVAKRGQDVALRCDPISGHVSLFWYQQALGQGPEFLTYFQNEAQLDKSGLPSDRFFAERPEGSVSTLKIQRTQQEDSAVYLCASSLILTSGPQRETQYFGPGTRLLVL.

V gene TRBV7-9 combines with J gene TRBJ2-5, with D tentatively TRBD1 (5 bases). Germline V lookup: CDR1 SEHNR, CDR2 FQNEAQ (reference sequence). This CDR3 spans 14 amino acids. Trimming removed 0 bases from V and 7 bases from J, with 12 bases in between. The CDR3 protein is CASSLADSTRTQYF. The CDR3 DNA is TGTGCCAGCAGCTTAGCCGACAGCACGAGGACCCAGTACTTC.

This chain uses TRBV6-9 with TRBJ1-5; weak D call: TRBD1 (6 bases). Germline CDR1 and CDR2: MNHGY and SVAAGI. The CDR3 extends over 13 amino acids. V lost 8 bases to trimming and J lost 7 bases, with 15 bases between them. This CDR3 is CASSRGAGQPQHF. In nucleotides, the CDR3 is TGTGCCAGCTCCAGGGGCGCAGGACAGCCCCAGCATTTT.

This clone was observed a few times. The chain has TRBV2 and TRBJ1-5; D uncertain. CDR3 length: 13 amino acids. V was trimmed by 7 bases and J by 6 bases, leaving 13 bases between them. Germline CDR1 SNHLY, CDR2 FYNNEI. The CDR3 here is CASTYDPRQPQHF. Written as DNA, the CDR3 is TGTGCCAGCACATACGACCCTCGTCAGCCCCAGCATTTT.

The chain carries TRBV21-1 and TRBJ2-7; TRBD1 is the table's D call and was not checked against the DNA. TRBV21-1 is marked as a pseudogene. This CDR3 has 14 residues. CDR3 sequence (DNA): TGTGCCAGCAGCGGCCGGGACAGCCTCTACGAGCAGTACTTC. It translates to CASSGRDSLYEQYF.

The V gene is TRBV4-1, the J gene TRBJ2-7; the match to TRBD1 covers 12 bases. V was clipped by 0 bases and J by 7 bases; unmatched bases: 7. This CDR3 spans 16 amino acids. The germline CDR1 and CDR2 sequences are MGHRA and YSYEKL. The CDR3 loop reads CASSQEVRDRGREQYF. The CDR3 region has the DNA TGCGCCAGCAGCCAAGAGGTTAGGGACAGGGGGCGTGAGCAGTACTTC.

This chain links TRBV5-8 with TRBJ2-1; 11 bases agree with TRBD2. The CDR3 totals 16 residues. After removal of 1 base from V and 0 bases from J, the junction contained 0 bases not matched to a gene. Germline CDR1 SGHTS, CDR2 YDEGEE. The CDR3 region is CASSLTSGSSYNEQFF. The CDR3, as DNA: TGTGCCAGCAGCTTGACTAGCGGGAGCTCCTACAATGAGCAGTTCTTC.

The chain employs TRBV7-8 and TRBJ2-4, with TRBD1 as a possible D gene (5 bases). CDR1 SGHVS and CDR2 FQNEAQ come from the germline V gene. This CDR3 contains 15 residues. V dropped 4 bases and J dropped 3 bases, with 13 bases sitting between them. The chain's CDR3 is CASSSQGYGKNIQYF. The CDR3 DNA sequence: TGTGCCAGCAGCTCTCAGGGTTATGGCAAAAACATTCAGTACTTC.

V usage is TRBV5-1 and J usage is TRBJ2-5; TRBD1 or TRBD2 may be the D gene (5 bases each). Trimming removed 0 bases from V and 3 bases from J, with 18 bases in between. The CDR3 has 17 amino acids. Germline V gene lookup returns CDR1 SGHRS and CDR2 YFSETQ. This chain's CDR3 is CASSLAATAPGKETQYF. The CDR3 region has the DNA TGCGCCAGCAGCTTGGCCGCGACAGCGCCGGGGAAAGAGACCCAGTACTTC.

V is TRBV4-1 and J is TRBJ2-3, with 7 bases that match TRBD2. Germline CDR1 is MGHRA and CDR2 is YSYEKL. The CDR3 extends over 15 amino acids. V lost 1 base and J lost 2; bases outside the gene matches: 3. The CDR3: CASSQGSGITDTQYF. CDR3 DNA sequence: TGCGCCAGCAGCCAAGGGAGCGGGATCACAGATACGCAGTATTTT.

J is TRBJ2-7 and V is TRBV7-2; TRBD2 is a possible D gene (6 bases). With 5 bases removed from V and 2 bases from J, the gap between germline ends came to 7 bases. The germline gives CDR1 SGHTA, CDR2 FQGNSA. The CDR3 contains 12 residues. The DNA for the CDR3 is TGTGCCAGCAGCCCGGGGGCCTACGAGCAGTACTTC. Translating gives CASSPGAYEQYF.

The count of this clone is one. The rearrangement uses TRBV19 and TRBJ2-3; D is perhaps TRBD1 or TRBD2 (5 bases each). The CDR3 length is 14 residues. Germline-derived CDR1 and CDR2 are LNHDA and SQIVND (reference sequence). V was trimmed by 5 bases and J by 4 bases, leaving 13 bases between them. CDR3 in DNA: TGTGCCAGTAGTGGTCTGACGGGGCCAGATACGCAGTATTTT. Its translation: CASSGLTGPDTQYF.

The chain is built from TRBV28 and TRBJ2-1; 8 bases are a match to TRBD1. Germline V lookup: CDR1 MDHEN, CDR2 SYDVKM. The junction had 6 bases not matched to a gene; V was cut back by 4 bases and J by 7 bases. The CDR3 is 14 residues long. CDR3 nucleotide sequence: TGTGCCAGCAGTTCATCGTACAGGGGGAATGAGCAGTTCTTC. Translated: CASSSSYRGNEQFF. The full variable domain, its missing parts supplied by reference TRBV28 and TRBJ2-1, is DVKVTQSSRYLVKRTGEKVFLECVQDMDHENMFWYRQDPGLGLRLIYFSYDVKMKEKGDIPEGYSVSREKKERFSLILESASTNQTSMYLCASSSSYRGNEQFFGPGTRLTVL.

V gene TRBV11-3 combines with J gene TRBJ2-1; 7 bases line up with TRBD2. Germline V gene sequence: CDR1 SGHNT, CDR2 YENEEA. The CDR3 totals 14 residues. Trimming removed 1 base from V and 9 bases from J; junction bases left unmatched: 6. DNA of the CDR3: TGTGCCAGCAGCTTAGTGGCGGGAGCAGGTGAGCAGTTCTTC. It specifies CASSLVAGAGEQFF. Filled out from reference TRBV11-3 and TRBJ2-1, the complete variable domain reads EAGVVQSPRYKIIEKKQPVAFWCNPISGHNTLYWYLQNLGQGPELLIRYENEEAVDDSQLPKDRFSAERLKGVDSTLKIQPAELGDSAVYLCASSLVAGAGEQFFGPGTRLTVL.

The chain couples TRBV30 to TRBJ1-1, with D uncertain. V lost 5 bases, J lost 0 bases, and 4 bases lay in between. CDR1 and CDR2 from the germline V gene are GTSNPN and SVGIG (reference sequence). CDR3 size: 11 residues. The CDR3 bases are TGTGCCTGGGCCCTGAACACTGAAGCTTTCTTT. It translates to CAWALNTEAFF.

The chain couples TRBV2 to TRBJ2-7; D gene uncertain. This CDR3 is 16 amino acids long. Trimming stripped 0 bases from V and 6 bases from J, with 18 bases between. Germline assignment: CDR1 SNHLY and CDR2 FYNNEI. CDR3 residues: CASSEARESYIGEQYF. CDR3 sequence (DNA): TGTGCCAGCAGTGAAGCGCGCGAATCCTACATTGGCGAGCAGTACTTC.

This clone appeared a single time. This chain uses TRBV9 with TRBJ2-2, with TRBD2 matching over 12 bases. CDR3 length equals 15 residues. Trimming cost V 7 bases and J 7 bases; bases outside gene matches: 8. In germline, CDR1 is SGDLS, CDR2 YYNGEE. The CDR3 region has the DNA TGTGCCAGCGGTTCTAGCGGGAGGGGTTTCGGGGAGCTGTTTTTT. Amino acid sequence: CASGSSGRGFGELFF.